This T cell receptor (beta chain) was identified in a study of esophageal squamous cell carcinoma under preoperative chemotherapy. TCRdb recomputed calls from the PCR reads with MiXCR, one row per CDR3 protein. The sample includes about 16,000 distinct CDR3 sequences, under 55% of them seen just once. This clonotype was recorded a few times. This sample's time point: before preoperative PTX-NDP chemotherapy. The CDR3 length is 11 residues. V was pared by 1 base and J by 8 bases, with 5 bases between. The biological material was taken from a patient given preoperative chemotherapy. The clonotype originates from a human donor with esophageal squamous cell carcinoma. The donor label of this sample is uncertain. The chain combines TRBV12-3 or TRBV12-4 with TRBJ1-2, with unresolved D. The CDR3 here is CASSLGLGYTF. CDR3 sequence (DNA): TGTGCCAGCAGTTTAGGTTTGGGCTACACCTTC.